Listed here is a single T cell receptor beta chain. These data originate in a study of control samples from healthy donors and cancer patients. Sequencing used immunoSEQ multiplex PCR; TCRdb keeps in-frame clones, though not all of them. The table shows some 220,000 clones, with just under 95% occurring only once. V lost 4 bases and J lost 8; bases outside the gene matches: 9. Germline CDR1 reads MDHEN; CDR2 reads SYDVKM. The CDR3 contains 14 residues. This clonotype originated in a man in his forties or fifties in good health. Specimen: blood. The J gene is TRBJ1-2, the V gene TRBV28; 8 bases agree with TRBD1. CDR3 region: CASSSTGAVRGYTF. The CDR3 DNA reads TGTGCCAGCAGTTCGACAGGGGCCGTTCGGGGCTACACCTTC.